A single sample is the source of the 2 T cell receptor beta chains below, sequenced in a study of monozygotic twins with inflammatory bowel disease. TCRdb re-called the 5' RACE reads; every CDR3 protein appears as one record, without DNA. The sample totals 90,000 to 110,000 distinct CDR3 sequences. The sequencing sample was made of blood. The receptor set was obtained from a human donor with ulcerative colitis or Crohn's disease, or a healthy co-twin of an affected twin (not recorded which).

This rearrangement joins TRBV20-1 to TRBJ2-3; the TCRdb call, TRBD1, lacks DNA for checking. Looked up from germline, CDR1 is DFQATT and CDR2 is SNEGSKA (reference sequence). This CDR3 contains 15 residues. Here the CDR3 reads CSAREGRGERDTQYF.

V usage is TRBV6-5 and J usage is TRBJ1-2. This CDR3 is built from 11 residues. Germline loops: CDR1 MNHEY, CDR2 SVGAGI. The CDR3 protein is CASRPTYGYTF.